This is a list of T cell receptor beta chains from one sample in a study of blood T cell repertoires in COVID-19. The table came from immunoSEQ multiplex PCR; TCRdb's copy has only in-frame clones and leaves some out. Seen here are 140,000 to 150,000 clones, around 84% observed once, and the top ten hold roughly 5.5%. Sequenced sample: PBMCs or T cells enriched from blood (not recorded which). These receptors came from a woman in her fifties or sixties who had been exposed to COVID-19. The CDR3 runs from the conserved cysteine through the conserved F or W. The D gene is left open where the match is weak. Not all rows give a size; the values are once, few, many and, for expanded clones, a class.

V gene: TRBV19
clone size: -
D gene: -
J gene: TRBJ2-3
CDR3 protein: CASSANKLSSTDTQYF
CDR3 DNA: TGTGCCAGTAGTGCCAATAAACTCTCTAGCACAGATACGCAGTATTTT

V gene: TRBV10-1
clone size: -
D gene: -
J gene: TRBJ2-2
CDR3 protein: CACTSGTGELFF
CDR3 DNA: TGCGCCTGCACCAGTGGCACCGGGGAGCTGTTTTTT

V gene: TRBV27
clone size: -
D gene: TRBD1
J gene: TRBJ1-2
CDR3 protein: CASSLAQTGGRWGYTF
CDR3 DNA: TGTGCCAGCAGTTTAGCCCAGACAGGGGGAAGGTGGGGCTACACCTTC

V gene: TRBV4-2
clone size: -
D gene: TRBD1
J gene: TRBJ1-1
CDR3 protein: CASSQDQGTGSTEAFF
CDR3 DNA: TGTGCCAGCAGCCAAGATCAAGGGACAGGTAGCACTGAAGCTTTCTTT

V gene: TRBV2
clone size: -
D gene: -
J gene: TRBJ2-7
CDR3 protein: CASGRPTKYEQYF
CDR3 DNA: TGTGCCAGCGGCCGCCCAACCAAATACGAGCAGTACTTC

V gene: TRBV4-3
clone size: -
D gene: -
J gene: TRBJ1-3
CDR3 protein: CASSPKQAGSGNTIYF
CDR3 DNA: TGCGCCAGCAGCCCAAAACAGGCCGGCTCTGGAAACACCATATATTTT

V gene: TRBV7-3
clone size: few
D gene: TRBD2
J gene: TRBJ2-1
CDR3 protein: CASSRDYINEQFF
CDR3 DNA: TGTGCCAGCAGCCGGGACTATATCAATGAGCAGTTCTTC

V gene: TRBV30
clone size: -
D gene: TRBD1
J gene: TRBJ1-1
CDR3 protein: CAWAWGQGTEAFF
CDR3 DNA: TGTGCCTGGGCGTGGGGACAGGGGACTGAAGCTTTCTTT

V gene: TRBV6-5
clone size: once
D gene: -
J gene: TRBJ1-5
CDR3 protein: CASYSGQLFNQPQHF
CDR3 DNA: TGTGCCAGCTATTCAGGACAGCTTTTCAATCAGCCCCAGCATTTT

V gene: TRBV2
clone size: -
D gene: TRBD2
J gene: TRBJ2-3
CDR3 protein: CASSESLAGGTDTQYF
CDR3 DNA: TGTGCCAGCAGTGAATCTCTAGCGGGAGGCACAGATACGCAGTATTTT

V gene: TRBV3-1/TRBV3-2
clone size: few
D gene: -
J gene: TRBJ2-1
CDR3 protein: CASSSSDSYNEQFF
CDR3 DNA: TGTGCCAGCAGTTCCTCGGACTCATACAATGAGCAGTTCTTC

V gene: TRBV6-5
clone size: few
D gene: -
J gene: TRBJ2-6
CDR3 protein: CASSQGSSGANVLTF
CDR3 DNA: TGTGCCAGCAGCCAGGGGAGCTCTGGGGCCAACGTCCTGACTTTC

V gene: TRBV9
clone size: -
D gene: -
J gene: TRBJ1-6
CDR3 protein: CASSGGDIYNSPLHF
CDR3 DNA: TGTGCCAGCAGCGGAGGGGACATTTATAATTCACCCCTCCACTTT

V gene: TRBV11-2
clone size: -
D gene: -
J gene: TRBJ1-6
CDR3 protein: CASSFGGGPLHF
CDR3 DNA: TGTGCCAGCTCCTTTGGGGGGGGACCCCTCCACTTT

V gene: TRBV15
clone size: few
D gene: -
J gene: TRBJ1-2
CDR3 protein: CATSRDTQYGYTF
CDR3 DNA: TGTGCCACCAGCAGAGACACCCAGTATGGCTACACCTTC

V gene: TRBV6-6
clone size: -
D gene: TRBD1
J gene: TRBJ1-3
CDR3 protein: CASRLGTGVTNTIYF
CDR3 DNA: TGTGCCAGCAGGCTAGGGACAGGAGTTACAAACACCATATATTTT